A single sample is the source of the 29 T cell receptor beta chains below, sequenced in a study of tumor-infiltrating lymphocytes in primary liver carcinoma. From 450 to 600 ng total RNA, TCR beta cDNA was generated with a primer in the constant region. Amplification in three nested multiplex PCR rounds with slightly modified ARM-PCR gave rise to TCR beta libraries. The first two PCR rounds used TRBV1-TRBV30 forward primers with a C-beta reverse primer, roughly 10 cycles each. Using its own MiXCR run on the multiplex PCR reads, TCRdb lists one record per CDR3 protein. This sample has tens of thousands of distinct CDR3 sequences, with around 70% found just once. Co-extraction of RNA and DNA was performed on roughly 17-32 mg of unsorted bulk tissue. Sequencing was performed on liver tumor tissue from sampling region 1. Subset given: tumor region T1, superior pole. These receptors all come from a man aged 35 to 55 with primary liver carcinoma and hepatitis B virus infection.

This clonotype was seen at least ten times. The genes are TRBV6-2 or TRBV6-3 and TRBJ1-5; D unclear. This CDR3 comprises 16 residues. The V gene's germline CDR1 is MNHEY and CDR2 SVGEGT. V was trimmed by 7 bases and J by 0 bases, leaving 16 bases between them. The CDR3 loop reads CASNGPTAYSNQPQHF. Here the CDR3 DNA reads TGTGCCAGCAACGGGCCAACCGCTTATAGCAATCAGCCCCAGCATTTT.

This chain uses TRBV5-4 with TRBJ1-2, with D uncertain. Germline V CDR1 and CDR2: SGHNT, YYREEE (reference sequence). The CDR3 loop spans 13 amino acids. Written as DNA, the CDR3 is TGTGCTATCAGCGTGGACTGCCACTATGGCTACACCTTC. Translating it yields CAISVDCHYGYTF.

This clonotype came up a few times. This may stem from a read error, because a much larger clone lies one nucleotide away. V and J are TRBV10-3 and TRBJ2-1; 11 positions match TRBD2. The CDR3 is 17 amino acids. The germline V gene encodes CDR1 ENHRY and CDR2 SYGVKD. The CDR3, as DNA: TGTGGCATCAGTGATGTTCTAGCGGGAGGATACATGAATGAGCAGTTCTTC. Its translation is CGISDVLAGGYMNEQFF.

Comment on this clonotype: The junction shows a germline mismatch at one end, possibly a read error. The chain recombines TRBV12-3 or TRBV12-4 with TRBJ1-5; unclear D gene. The CDR3 length is 14 residues. The CDR3 spells CASSLVDSNQSQHF. The CDR3 nucleotides read TGTGCCAGCAGTTTAGTAGATAGCAATCAGTCCCAGCATTTT.

Worth noting for this clonotype: A single base separates this from a much larger clone, so it may be a read error. J is TRBJ1-1 and V is TRBV7-9; a possible D gene is TRBD1 (5 bases). V was cut by 4 bases and J by 8 bases, with 17 bases left in between. The CDR3 covers 14 residues. The V gene's germline CDR1 is SEHNR and CDR2 FQNEAQ (reference sequence). The CDR3 DNA follows: TGTGCCAGCAGCTCAGAAGTAGGGGCGGAAGAAGCTTTCTTT. Protein product: CASSSEVGAEEAFF.

For this clonotype: A read error may be the cause here, since a much bigger clone is one base away. J is TRBJ2-7 and V is TRBV28, with D possibly TRBD2 on 6 matching bases. The CDR3 is made up of 15 amino acids. Germline CDR1 MDHEN, CDR2 SYDVKM. The CDR3 DNA reads TGTGCCAGCAGTTCGGACTATACAGTATCTTACGAGCAGAACTTC. Translating gives CASSSDYTVSYEQNF.

Note on this clonotype: One end of the junction does not line up with germline, which may come from a read error. V is TRBV12-3 or TRBV12-4 and J is TRBJ2-7; the D gene is possibly TRBD2 (5 bases). The CDR3 totals 13 residues. The CDR3 is CASSRREYYEQYF. The CDR3 nucleotides are TGTGCCAGCAGCCGACGGGAATACTATGAGCAGTACTTT.

This clonotype showed up many times. This chain connects TRBV12-3 or TRBV12-4 to TRBJ2-6, with D uncertain. This CDR3 has 14 amino acids. V lost 6 bases, J lost 0 bases, and 6 bases lay in between. Written as DNA, the CDR3 is TGTGCCAGCAGGAGAGCCTCTGGGGCCAACGTCCTGACTTTC. This codes for CASRRASGANVLTF.

With regard to this clonotype: This may arise from a read error, as a much more abundant clone is one base away. The chain links TRBV28 to TRBJ2-1; 9 bases map to TRBD2. The CDR3 is 15 residues long. Germline CDR1 and CDR2: MDHEN and SYDVKM. The DNA of the CDR3 is TGTGCCAGCAGGACCCCTAGCGGGACGCGGGATGAGCAGTTATTC. This encodes CASRTPSGTRDEQLF. Variable domain in full (rest from reference TRBV28 and TRBJ2-1): DVKVTQSSRYLVKRTGEKVFLECVQDMDHENMFWYRQDPGLGLRLIYFSYDVKMKEKGDIPEGYSVSREKKERFSLILESASTNQTSMYLCASRTPSGTRDEQLFGPGTRLTVL.

The V call is TRBV27, the J call TRBJ2-3; no reliable D call. There are 12 residues in the CDR3. The V end lost 4 bases, the J end lost 13 bases, and 15 bases lay between the germline ends. CDR1 and CDR2 from the germline V gene are MNHEY and SMNVEV (reference sequence). CDR3 region: CASSSPARAEYF. The CDR3, as DNA: TGTGCCAGCAGTTCTCCCGCCCGGGCGGAGTATTTT.

The chain couples TRBV12-3 or TRBV12-4 to TRBJ2-7, with D uncertain. The CDR3 is made up of 12 amino acids. Trimming left V 6 bases short and J 1 base short, with 7 bases between. DNA of the CDR3: TGTGCCAGCAGATTTGGATCCTACGAGCAGTACTTC. Translated, it gives CASRFGSYEQYF.

Concerning this clonotype: One end of the junction fails to match germline, which may point to a read error. The chain links TRBV11-1 to TRBJ2-1, with a weak D call TRBD2 (6 bases). The CDR3 is 16 amino acids. Per the germline V gene, CDR1 is SGHAT and CDR2 is FQDESV (reference sequence). The CDR3 sequence: CDSSLGLGLPTHEQFF. The CDR3 nucleotides are TGTGACAGCAGCTTAGGCCTGGGACTCCCTACGCATGAGCAGTTTTTC.

On this clonotype: A read error may produce the germline difference seen at one junction end. The rearrangement uses TRBV11-2 and TRBJ1-1; 10 bases align to TRBD1. Germline CDR1 SGHAT, CDR2 FQNNGV. This CDR3 is 17 amino acids long. CDR3 sequence reads: CASGRMRGQGFGTGAFF. The CDR3 DNA follows: TGTGCCAGCGGCCGAATGAGGGGACAGGGGTTCGGCACTGGAGCTTTCTTT.

Notes on this clonotype: Relative to the germline gene, one junction end is altered; a read error may explain this. This sequence joins TRBV12-3 or TRBV12-4 and TRBJ2-7; D possibly matches TRBD1 or TRBD2 (5 bases each). The CDR3 spans 13 residues. CDR3 sequence reads: CTSRASGPDEQYF. Written as DNA, the CDR3 is TGTACCAGCAGGGCCAGCGGTCCGGACGAGCAGTACTTT.

The chain carries TRBV11-2 and TRBJ1-1; perhaps TRBD1 as D (5 bases). CDR1 and CDR2 from the germline V gene are SGHAT and FQNNGV. V lost 9 bases, J lost 8 bases, and 31 bases lay in between. The CDR3 spans 17 residues. For the CDR3, the DNA is TGTGCCAGAAGCCGAATGGGGGGACGGGGGTTCGGCACCGAAGCTTTCTTT. It encodes CARSRMGGRGFGTEAFF.

Regarding this clonotype: One base away lies a much larger clone, so this may be a sequencing read error. The rearrangement uses TRBV5-1 and TRBJ2-7; TRBD2 agrees at 10 bases. The V segment lost 5 bases and the J segment 2 bases; nucleotides outside the gene matches: 13. Germline lookup yields CDR1 SGHRS and CDR2 YFSETQ. The CDR3 extends over 17 amino acids. CDR3 bases: TGCGCCAGCAGTATCGGGACTGCTAGCGGGAGTACCTACGAGCAGTACTTC. Translation: CASSIGTASGSTYEQYF.

As to this clonotype: A single base separates this from a much larger clone, so it may be a read error. This rearrangement joins TRBV12-5 to TRBJ2-1; a possible D gene is TRBD1 (6 bases). The CDR3 runs 15 residues. V lost 7 bases to trimming and J lost 9 bases, with 22 bases between them. The germline gives CDR1 LGHNT, CDR2 FRNRAP. The chain's CDR3 is CASVAEITGHGEQFF. The CDR3, as DNA: TGTGCTAGTGTCGCTGAAATTACAGGGCATGGTGAGCAGTTCTTC.

About this clonotype: The CDR3 does not close with the conserved phenylalanine or tryptophan, likely indicating a read error. The rearrangement joins TRBV4-2 to TRBJ2-3; 16 nucleotides line up with TRBD2. The CDR3 has 20 amino acids. In germline, CDR1 is LGHNA, CDR2 YNFKEQ. The CDR3 bases are TGTGCCAGTAGCCAAGGAGGGGGGGCCGGGACTAGCGGGAGGGGAGATACGCAGTATCTT. This sequence encodes CASSQGGGAGTSGRGDTQYL.

By proportion, this clonotype is medium-sized (0.01 to 0.1%). The rearrangement joins TRBV6-6 to TRBJ2-5; no clear D. Looked up from germline, CDR1 is MNHNY and CDR2 is SVGAGI (reference sequence). V was pared by 4 bases and J by 1 base, with 10 bases between. The CDR3 is 14 amino acids. CDR3 sequence: CASSSDVRQETQYF. CDR3 DNA sequence: TGTGCCAGCAGTTCGGACGTCCGCCAAGAGACCCAGTACTTC.

Turning to this clonotype: The germline gene is not matched at one end of the junction; a read error may be the cause. The chain carries TRBV5-4 and TRBJ1-6; TRBD1 is a possible D gene (5 bases). Germline lookup yields CDR1 SGHNT and CDR2 YYREEE (reference sequence). The CDR3 has 15 amino acids. The DNA for the CDR3 is TGTGCAAGCAGCTTGCAGGGATCGGGGGAATCACCCCTCCACTTT. This sequence encodes CASSLQGSGESPLHF.

Comments on this clonotype: Germline and junction disagree at one end, which may indicate a read error. The chain recombines TRBV20-1 with TRBJ2-1; D remains ambiguous. The CDR3 runs 13 residues. Germline values: CDR1 DFQATT, CDR2 SNEGSKA (reference sequence). The CDR3 is CSARDLAINEHFF. The CDR3 coding sequence is TGCAGTGCTAGAGATTTGGCGATCAATGAGCACTTCTTC.

The rearrangement joins TRBV20-1 to TRBJ1-5; D is unclear. The V gene's germline CDR1 is DFQATT and CDR2 SNEGSKA (reference sequence). The V end was cut by 1 base, the J end by 0 bases, with 16 bases between. The CDR3 runs to 17 residues. The chain's CDR3 is CSARVGRLLDSNQPQHF. The CDR3 nucleotides are TGCAGTGCTAGAGTGGGCAGACTACTTGATAGCAATCAGCCCCAGCATTTT.

Worth noting for this clonotype: Sequence at one end of the junction differs from germline and may be a read error. J is TRBJ2-2 and V is TRBV7-9; tentatively, D is TRBD1 (6 bases). Per germline, CDR1 SEHNR and CDR2 FQNEAQ (reference sequence). The CDR3 length is 14 residues. The CDR3 nucleotides read TGTGTCAGCAGCTTAGGGACAAACACCAGGGGGCTGTTTTTT. It encodes CVSSLGTNTRGLFF. Drawing the rest from reference TRBV7-9 and TRBJ2-2, the complete variable domain is DTGVSQNPRHKITKRGQNVTFRCDPISEHNRLYWYRQTLGQGPEFLTYFQNEAQLEKSRLLSDRFSAERPKGSFSTLEIQRTEQGDSAMYLCVSSLGTNTRGLFFGEGSRLTVL.

The rearrangement joins TRBV29-1 to TRBJ1-5; TRBD1 is a possible D gene (6 bases). CDR1 and CDR2 (germline): SQVTM, ANQGSEA. The V end lost 4 bases, the J end lost 4 bases, and 11 bases lay between the germline ends. CDR3 length equals 13 residues. CDR3 sequence reads: CSVVLGTNQPQHF. CDR3 DNA: TGCAGCGTTGTACTGGGGACAAATCAGCCCCAGCATTTT.

This clonotype was seen many times. The junction does not match germline at one end; this may be a read error. The chain couples TRBV6-5 to TRBJ1-1, with D tentatively TRBD1 (5 bases). Looked up from germline, CDR1 is MNHEY and CDR2 is SVGAGI. The CDR3 covers 14 residues. This CDR3 reads CASSYGRAGTGAFF. CDR3 bases: TGTGCCAGCAGTTACGGCAGGGCGGGAACTGGAGCTTTCTTT.

Points on this clonotype: The conserved phenylalanine or tryptophan is not found at the CDR3 terminus, so this likely reflects a read error. The rearrangement joins TRBV29-1 to TRBJ2-3; D unclear. Germline CDR1 SQVTM, CDR2 ANQGSEA. Trimming took 6 bases from V and 2 from J, leaving 15 bases between them. The CDR3 spans 14 residues. The CDR3, as DNA: TGCAGCGTCGACCCGGGTCAGCTCACAGATACGCAGTATCTT. Amino acids: CSVDPGQLTDTQYL.

In regard to this clonotype: One junction end disagrees with the germline gene, perhaps due to a read error. The gene calls are TRBV11-2 and TRBJ2-1; tentatively, D is TRBD1 (5 bases). The CDR3 runs to 14 residues. CDR1 and CDR2 (germline): SGHAT, FQNNGV. CDR3 region: CVSSVTVVYNGQFF. The CDR3 region has the DNA TGTGTCAGCAGCGTGACAGTGGTTTACAATGGGCAGTTCTTC.

The CDR3, as DNA: TGCAGCGTCGCTGGGACAGCGTTGAATGAGCAGTACTTC. This encodes CSVAGTALNEQYF. The V and J genes are TRBV29-1 and TRBJ2-1; 7 bases map to TRBD1. The J call may not be correct, given that the DNA end is closer to TRBJ2-7. Germline CDR1 reads SQVTM; CDR2 reads ANQGSEA. CDR3 size: 13 residues.

The table lists this clonotype with a count of one. The chain is built from TRBV6-5 and TRBJ2-2, with a weak D call TRBD2 (5 bases). V lost 5 bases, J lost 15 bases, and 31 bases lay in between. This CDR3 is 17 amino acids long. Germline-derived CDR1 and CDR2 are MNHEY and SVGAGI. CDR3: CASSLRPPGVNTGKLFF. CDR3 in DNA: TGTGCCAGCAGTCTTCGCCCACCTGGAGTGAACACCGGGAAGTTGTTTTTT.